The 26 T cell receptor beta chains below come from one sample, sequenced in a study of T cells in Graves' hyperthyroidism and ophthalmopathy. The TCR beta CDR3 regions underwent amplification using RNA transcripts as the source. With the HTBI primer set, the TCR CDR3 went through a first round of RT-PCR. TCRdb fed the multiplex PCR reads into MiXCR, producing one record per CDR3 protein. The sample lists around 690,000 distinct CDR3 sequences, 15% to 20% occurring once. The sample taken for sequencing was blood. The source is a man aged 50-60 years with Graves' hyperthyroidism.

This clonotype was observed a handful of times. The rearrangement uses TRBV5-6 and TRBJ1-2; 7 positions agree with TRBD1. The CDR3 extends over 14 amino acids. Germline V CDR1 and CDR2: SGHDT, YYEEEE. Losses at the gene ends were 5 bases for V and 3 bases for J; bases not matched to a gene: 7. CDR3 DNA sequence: TGTGCCAGCAGAACCAGGGGGAAGGACTATGGCTACACCTTC. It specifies CASRTRGKDYGYTF.

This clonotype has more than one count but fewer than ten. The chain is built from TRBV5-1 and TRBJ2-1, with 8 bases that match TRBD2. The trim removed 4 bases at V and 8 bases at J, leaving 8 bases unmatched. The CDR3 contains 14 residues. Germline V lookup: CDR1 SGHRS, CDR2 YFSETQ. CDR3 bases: TGCGCCAGCAGCGAGTCGGGGGGGTTGGATGAGCAGTTCTTC. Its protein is CASSESGGLDEQFF.

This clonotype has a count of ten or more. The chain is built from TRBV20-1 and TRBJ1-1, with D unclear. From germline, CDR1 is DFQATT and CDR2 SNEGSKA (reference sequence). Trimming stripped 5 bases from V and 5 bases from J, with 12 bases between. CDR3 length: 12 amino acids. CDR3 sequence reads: CSALGVATEAFF. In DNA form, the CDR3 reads TGCAGTGCTTTGGGTGTTGCGACTGAAGCTTTCTTT.

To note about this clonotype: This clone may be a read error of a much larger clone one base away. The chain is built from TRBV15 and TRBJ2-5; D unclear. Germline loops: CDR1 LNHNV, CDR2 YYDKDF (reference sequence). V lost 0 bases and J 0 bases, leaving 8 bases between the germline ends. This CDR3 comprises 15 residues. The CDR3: CATSRDRRNQETQYF. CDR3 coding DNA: TGTGCCACCAGCAGAGATCGGCGCAACCAAGAGACCCAGTACTTC.

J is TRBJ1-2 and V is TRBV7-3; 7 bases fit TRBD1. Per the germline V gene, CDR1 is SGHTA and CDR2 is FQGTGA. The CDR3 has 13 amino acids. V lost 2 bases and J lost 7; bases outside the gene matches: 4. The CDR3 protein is CASSLDRAVGYTF. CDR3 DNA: TGTGCCAGCAGCTTAGACAGGGCGGTTGGCTACACCTTC.

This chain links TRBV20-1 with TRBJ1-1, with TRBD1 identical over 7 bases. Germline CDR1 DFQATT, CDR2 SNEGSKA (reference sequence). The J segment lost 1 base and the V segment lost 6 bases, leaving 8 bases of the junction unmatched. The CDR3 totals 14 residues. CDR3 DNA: TGCAGTGCCAGGGGACAGCGTGGGAACACTGAAGCTTTCTTT. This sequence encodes CSARGQRGNTEAFF.

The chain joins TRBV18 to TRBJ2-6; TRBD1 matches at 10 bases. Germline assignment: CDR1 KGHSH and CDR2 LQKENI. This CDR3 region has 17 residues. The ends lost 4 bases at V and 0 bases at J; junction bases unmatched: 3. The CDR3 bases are TGTGCCAGCTCACAGGGACAGGGGATCTCTGGGGCCAACGTCCTGACTTTC. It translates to CASSQGQGISGANVLTF.

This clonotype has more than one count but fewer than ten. The CDR3 loop reads CASSRQSSYNEQFF. The CDR3 nucleotides are TGTGCCAGTAGCAGACAGAGCTCCTACAATGAGCAGTTCTTC. The chain has TRBV19 and TRBJ2-1; the D gene is possibly TRBD1 (5 bases). With 6 bases removed from V and 0 bases from J, the gap between germline ends came to 9 bases. This CDR3 is 14 amino acids long. Germline V gives CDR1 LNHDA, CDR2 SQIVND (reference sequence).

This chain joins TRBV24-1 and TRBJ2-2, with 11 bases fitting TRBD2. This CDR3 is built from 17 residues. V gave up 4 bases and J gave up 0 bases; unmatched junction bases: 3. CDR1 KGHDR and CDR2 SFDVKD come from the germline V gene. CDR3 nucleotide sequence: TGTGCCACCAGTGAACCGGGACTAGCGGCGAACACCGGGGAGCTGTTTTTT. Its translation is CATSEPGLAANTGELFF.

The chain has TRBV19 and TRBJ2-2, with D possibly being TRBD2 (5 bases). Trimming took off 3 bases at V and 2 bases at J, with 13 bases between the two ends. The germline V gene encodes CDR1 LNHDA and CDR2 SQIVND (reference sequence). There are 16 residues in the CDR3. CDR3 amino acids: CASSIDLRTNTGELFF. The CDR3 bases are TGTGCCAGTAGTATTGATCTGCGGACTAACACCGGGGAGCTGTTTTTT.

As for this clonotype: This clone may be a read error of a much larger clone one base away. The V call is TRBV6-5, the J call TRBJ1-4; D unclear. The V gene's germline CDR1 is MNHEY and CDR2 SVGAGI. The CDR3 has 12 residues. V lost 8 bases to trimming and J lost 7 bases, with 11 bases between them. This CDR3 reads CASRSNGEKLFF. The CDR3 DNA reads TGTGCCAGCCGTTCTAACGGTGAAAAACTGTTTTTT.

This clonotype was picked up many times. CDR3 amino acids: CAWGRGGETQYF. For the CDR3, the DNA is TGTGCCTGGGGGAGGGGAGGCGAGACCCAGTACTTC. The V and J genes are TRBV30 and TRBJ2-5; 7 nucleotides agree with TRBD2. With 5 bases clipped from V and 5 bases from J, the junction kept 5 bases outside the gene matches. The CDR3 loop spans 12 amino acids. From germline, CDR1 is GTSNPN and CDR2 SVGIG (reference sequence).

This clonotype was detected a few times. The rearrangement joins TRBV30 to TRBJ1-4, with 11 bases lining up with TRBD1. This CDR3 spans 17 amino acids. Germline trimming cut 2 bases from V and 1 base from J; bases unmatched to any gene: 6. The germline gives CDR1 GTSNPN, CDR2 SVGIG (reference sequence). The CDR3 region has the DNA TGTGCCTGGAGTTCGAGGACAGGGGGCTTAACTAATGAAAAACTGTTTTTT. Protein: CAWSSRTGGLTNEKLFF.

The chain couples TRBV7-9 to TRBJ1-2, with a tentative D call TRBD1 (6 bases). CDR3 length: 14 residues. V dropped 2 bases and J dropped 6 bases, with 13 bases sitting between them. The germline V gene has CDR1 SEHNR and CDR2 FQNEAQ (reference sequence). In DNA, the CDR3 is TGTGCCAGCAGCTTAATCAGGGGCTCTGATGGCTACACCTTC. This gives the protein CASSLIRGSDGYTF.

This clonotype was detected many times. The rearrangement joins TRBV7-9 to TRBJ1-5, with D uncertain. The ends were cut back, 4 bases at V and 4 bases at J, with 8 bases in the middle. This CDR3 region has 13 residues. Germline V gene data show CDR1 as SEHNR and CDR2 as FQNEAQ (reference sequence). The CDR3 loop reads CASSSSGNQPQHF. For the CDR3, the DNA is TGTGCCAGCAGCTCGTCGGGAAATCAGCCCCAGCATTTT.

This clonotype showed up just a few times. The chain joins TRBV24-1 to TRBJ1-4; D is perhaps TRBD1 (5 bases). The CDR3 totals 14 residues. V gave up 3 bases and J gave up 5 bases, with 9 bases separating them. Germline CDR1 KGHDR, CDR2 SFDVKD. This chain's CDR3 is CATSDTGTNEKLFF. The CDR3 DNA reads TGTGCCACCAGTGATACCGGGACGAATGAAAAACTGTTTTTT.

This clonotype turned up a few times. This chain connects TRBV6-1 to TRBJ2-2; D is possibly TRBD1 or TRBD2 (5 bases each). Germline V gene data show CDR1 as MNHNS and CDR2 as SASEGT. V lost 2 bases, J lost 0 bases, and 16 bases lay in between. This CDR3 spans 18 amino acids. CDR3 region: CASSERETAFSNTGELFF. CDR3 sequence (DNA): TGTGCCAGCAGTGAAAGGGAGACAGCTTTTTCGAACACCGGGGAGCTGTTTTTT.

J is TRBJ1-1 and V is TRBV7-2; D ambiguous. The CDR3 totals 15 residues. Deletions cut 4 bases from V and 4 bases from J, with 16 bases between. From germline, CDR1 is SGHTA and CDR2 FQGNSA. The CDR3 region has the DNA TGTGCCAGCAGCTCCCGGACGGATAGACGCACTGAAGCTTTCTTT. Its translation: CASSSRTDRRTEAFF.

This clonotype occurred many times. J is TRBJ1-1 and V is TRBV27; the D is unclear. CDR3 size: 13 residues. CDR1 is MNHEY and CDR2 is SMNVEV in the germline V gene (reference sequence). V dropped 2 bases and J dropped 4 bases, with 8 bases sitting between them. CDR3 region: CASSLVGFTEAFF. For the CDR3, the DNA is TGTGCCAGCAGTTTAGTAGGGTTCACTGAAGCTTTCTTT.

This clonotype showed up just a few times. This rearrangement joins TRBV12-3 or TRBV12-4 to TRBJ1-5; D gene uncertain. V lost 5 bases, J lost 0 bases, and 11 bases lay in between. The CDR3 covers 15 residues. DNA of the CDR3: TGTGCCAGCAGTGTGACCCGGAGTAGCAATCAGCCCCAGCATTTT. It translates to CASSVTRSSNQPQHF.

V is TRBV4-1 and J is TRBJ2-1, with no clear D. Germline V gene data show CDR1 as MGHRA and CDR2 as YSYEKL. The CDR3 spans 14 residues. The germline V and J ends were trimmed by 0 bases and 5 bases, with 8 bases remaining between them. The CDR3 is CASSQDNLNNEQFF. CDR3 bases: TGCGCCAGCAGCCAAGATAATCTGAACAATGAGCAGTTCTTC.

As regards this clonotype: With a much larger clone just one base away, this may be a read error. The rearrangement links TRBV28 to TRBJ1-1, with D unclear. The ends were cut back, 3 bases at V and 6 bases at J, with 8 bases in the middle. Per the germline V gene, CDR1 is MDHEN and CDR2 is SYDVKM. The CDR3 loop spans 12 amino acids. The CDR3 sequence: CASSFRHPEAFF. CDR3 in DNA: TGTGCCAGCAGTTTCCGTCATCCTGAAGCTTTCTTT.

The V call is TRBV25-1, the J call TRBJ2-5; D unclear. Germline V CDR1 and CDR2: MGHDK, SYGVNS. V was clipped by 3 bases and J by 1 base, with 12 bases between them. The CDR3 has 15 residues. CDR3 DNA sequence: TGTGCCAGCAGTGAGGTAGTAATCCCCCAAGAGACCCAGTACTTC. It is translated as CASSEVVIPQETQYF.

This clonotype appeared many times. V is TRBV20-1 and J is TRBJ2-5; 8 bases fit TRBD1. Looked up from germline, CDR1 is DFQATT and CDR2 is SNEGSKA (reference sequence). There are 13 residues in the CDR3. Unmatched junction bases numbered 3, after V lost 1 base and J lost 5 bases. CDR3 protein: CSARGTGWETQYF. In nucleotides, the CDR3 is TGCAGTGCTAGAGGGACAGGGTGGGAGACCCAGTACTTC.

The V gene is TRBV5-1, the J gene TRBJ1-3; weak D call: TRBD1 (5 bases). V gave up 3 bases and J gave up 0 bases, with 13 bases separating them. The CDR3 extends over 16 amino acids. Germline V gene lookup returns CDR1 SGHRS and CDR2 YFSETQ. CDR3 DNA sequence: TGCGCCAGCAGCTCCCGGGACGCACTCTCTGGAAACACCATATATTTT. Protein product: CASSSRDALSGNTIYF.

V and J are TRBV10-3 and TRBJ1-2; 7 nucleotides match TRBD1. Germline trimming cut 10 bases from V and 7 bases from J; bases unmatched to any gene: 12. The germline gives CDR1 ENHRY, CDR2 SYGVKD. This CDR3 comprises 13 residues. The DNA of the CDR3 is TGTGCCAATTACGACAGGGAAAGGCGTGGCTACACCTTC. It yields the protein CANYDRERRGYTF.